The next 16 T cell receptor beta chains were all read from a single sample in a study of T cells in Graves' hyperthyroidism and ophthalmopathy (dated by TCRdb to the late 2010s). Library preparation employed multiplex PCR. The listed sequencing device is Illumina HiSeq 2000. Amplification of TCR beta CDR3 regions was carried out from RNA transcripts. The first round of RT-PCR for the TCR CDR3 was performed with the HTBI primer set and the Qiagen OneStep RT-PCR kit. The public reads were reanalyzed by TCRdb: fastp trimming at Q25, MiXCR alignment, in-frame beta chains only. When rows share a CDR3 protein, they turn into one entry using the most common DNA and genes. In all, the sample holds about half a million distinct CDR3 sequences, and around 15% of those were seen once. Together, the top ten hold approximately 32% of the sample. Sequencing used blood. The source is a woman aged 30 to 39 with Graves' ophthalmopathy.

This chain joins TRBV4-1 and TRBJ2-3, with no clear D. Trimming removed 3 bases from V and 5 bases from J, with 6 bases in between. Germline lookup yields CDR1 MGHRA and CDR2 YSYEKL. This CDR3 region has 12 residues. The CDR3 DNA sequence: TGCGCCAGCAGCCAGATAGGAGATACGCAGTATTTT. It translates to CASSQIGDTQYF.

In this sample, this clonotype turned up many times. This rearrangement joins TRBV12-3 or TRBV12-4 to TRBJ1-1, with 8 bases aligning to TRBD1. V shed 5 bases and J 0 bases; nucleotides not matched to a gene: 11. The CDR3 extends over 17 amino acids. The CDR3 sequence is CASSLYAEDRVNTEAFF. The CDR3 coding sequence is TGTGCCAGCAGTCTTTACGCCGAGGACAGGGTGAACACTGAAGCTTTCTTT.

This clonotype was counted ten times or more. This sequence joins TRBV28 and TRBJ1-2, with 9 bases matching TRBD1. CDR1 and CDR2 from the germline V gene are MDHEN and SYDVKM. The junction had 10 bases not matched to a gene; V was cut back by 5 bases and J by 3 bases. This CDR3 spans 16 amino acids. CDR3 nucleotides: TGTGCCAGCAGTCCCGAGACGGGACAGGGTTACTATGGCTACACCTTC. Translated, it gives CASSPETGQGYYGYTF.

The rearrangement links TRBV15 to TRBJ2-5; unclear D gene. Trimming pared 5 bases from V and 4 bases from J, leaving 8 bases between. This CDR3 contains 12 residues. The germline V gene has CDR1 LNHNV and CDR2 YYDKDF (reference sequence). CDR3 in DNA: TGTGCCACCAGCCCGGGCATAGAGACCCAGTACTTC. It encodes CATSPGIETQYF. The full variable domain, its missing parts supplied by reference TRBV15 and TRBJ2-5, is DAMVIQNPRYQVTQFGKPVTLSCSQTLNHNVMYWYQQKSSQAPKLLFHYYDKDFNNEADTPDNFQSRRPNTSFCFLDIRSPGLGDTAMYLCATSPGIETQYFGPGTRLLVL.

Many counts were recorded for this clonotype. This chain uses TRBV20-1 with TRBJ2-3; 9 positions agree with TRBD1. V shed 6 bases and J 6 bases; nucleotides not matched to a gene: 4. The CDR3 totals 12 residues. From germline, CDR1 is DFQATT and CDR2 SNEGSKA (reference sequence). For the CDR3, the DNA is TGCAGTGCCTCGACAGGGGGGGATACGCAGTATTTT. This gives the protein CSASTGGDTQYF.

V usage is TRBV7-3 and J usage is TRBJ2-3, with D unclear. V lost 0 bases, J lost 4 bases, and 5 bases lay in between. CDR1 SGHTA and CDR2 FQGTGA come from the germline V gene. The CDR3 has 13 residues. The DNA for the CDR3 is TGTGCCAGCAGCTTAACTCACCCAGATACGCAGTATTTT. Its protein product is CASSLTHPDTQYF.

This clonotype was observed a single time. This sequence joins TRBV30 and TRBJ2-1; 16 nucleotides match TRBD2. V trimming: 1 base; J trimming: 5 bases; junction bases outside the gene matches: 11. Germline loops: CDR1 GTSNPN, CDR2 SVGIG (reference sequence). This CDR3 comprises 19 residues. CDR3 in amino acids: CAWSGLRGTSGGGHNEQFF. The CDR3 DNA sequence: TGTGCCTGGAGTGGCTTGCGCGGGACTAGCGGGGGGGGGCACAATGAGCAGTTCTTC.

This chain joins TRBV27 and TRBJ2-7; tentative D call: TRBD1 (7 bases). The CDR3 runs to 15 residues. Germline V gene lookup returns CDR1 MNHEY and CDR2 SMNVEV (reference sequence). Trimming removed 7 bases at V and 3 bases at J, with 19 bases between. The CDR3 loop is CASNFHGGQNYEQYF. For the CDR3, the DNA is TGTGCCAGCAATTTCCACGGGGGACAGAACTACGAGCAGTACTTC.

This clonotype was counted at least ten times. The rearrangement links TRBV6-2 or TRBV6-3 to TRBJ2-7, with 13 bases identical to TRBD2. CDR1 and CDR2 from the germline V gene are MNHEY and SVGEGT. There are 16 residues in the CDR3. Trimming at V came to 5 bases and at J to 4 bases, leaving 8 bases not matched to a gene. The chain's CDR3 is CASSPGTSGNRYEQYF. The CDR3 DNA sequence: TGTGCCAGCAGTCCCGGGACTAGCGGGAACAGGTACGAGCAGTACTTC.

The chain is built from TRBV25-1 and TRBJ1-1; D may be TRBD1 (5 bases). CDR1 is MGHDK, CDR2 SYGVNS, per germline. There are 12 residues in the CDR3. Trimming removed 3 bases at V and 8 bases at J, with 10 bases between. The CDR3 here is CASSELSGEAFF. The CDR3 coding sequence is TGTGCCAGCAGTGAGCTGTCAGGGGAAGCTTTCTTT.

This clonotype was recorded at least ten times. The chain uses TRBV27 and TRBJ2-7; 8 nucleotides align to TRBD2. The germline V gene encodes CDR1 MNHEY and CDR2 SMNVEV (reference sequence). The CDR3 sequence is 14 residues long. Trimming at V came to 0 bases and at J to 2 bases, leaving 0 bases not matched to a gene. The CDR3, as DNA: TGTGCCAGCAGTTTATCCGGGAGGGCCTACGAGCAGTACTTC. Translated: CASSLSGRAYEQYF.

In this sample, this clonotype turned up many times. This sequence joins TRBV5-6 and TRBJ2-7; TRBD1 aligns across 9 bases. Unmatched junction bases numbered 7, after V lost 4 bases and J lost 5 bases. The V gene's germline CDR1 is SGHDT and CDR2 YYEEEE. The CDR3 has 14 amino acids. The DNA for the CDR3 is TGTGCCAGCAGCCTAGGACAGGGGACCAACGAGCAGTACTTC. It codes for CASSLGQGTNEQYF.

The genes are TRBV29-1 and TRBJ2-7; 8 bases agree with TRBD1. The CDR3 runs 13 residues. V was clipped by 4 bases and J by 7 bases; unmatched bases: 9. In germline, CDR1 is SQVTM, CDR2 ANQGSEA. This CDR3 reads CSVVWDRLREQYF. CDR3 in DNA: TGCAGCGTTGTTTGGGACAGGCTTAGGGAGCAGTACTTC.

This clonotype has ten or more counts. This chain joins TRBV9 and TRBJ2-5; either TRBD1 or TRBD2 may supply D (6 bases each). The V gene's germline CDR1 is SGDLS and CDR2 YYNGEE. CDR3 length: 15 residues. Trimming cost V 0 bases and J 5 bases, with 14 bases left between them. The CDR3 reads CASSVGLGGWETQYF. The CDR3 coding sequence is TGTGCCAGCAGCGTAGGCCTGGGGGGCTGGGAGACCCAGTACTTC.

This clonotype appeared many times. CDR3 DNA sequence: TGTGCCTGGAGCAATACAGGATCCGAGCAGTACTTC. This translates into CAWSNTGSEQYF. The V and J genes are TRBV30 and TRBJ2-7; D is possibly TRBD1 (5 bases). Trimming removed 3 bases at V and 6 bases at J, with 12 bases between. This CDR3 is built from 12 residues. CDR1 and CDR2 (germline): GTSNPN, SVGIG (reference sequence).

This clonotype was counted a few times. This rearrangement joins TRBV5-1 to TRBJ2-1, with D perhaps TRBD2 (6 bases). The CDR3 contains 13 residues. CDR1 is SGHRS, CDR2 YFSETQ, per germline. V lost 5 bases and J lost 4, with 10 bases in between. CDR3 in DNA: TGCGCCAGCAGGAGGCGGGATTACAATGAGCAGTTCTTC. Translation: CASRRRDYNEQFF.